This T cell receptor (beta chain) was recorded in a study of blood T cell repertoires in COVID-19. Study at large: Specimens from acute and convalescent COVID-19 originated in the United States, Italy and Spain.

The CDR3 extends over 14 amino acids. V lost 7 bases to trimming and J lost 1 base; unmatched junction nucleotides: 5. CDR1 is LNHDA and CDR2 is SQIVND in the germline V gene (reference sequence). Sequencing was performed with immunoSEQ multiplex PCR; in TCRdb, only in-frame clones are kept and a portion is missing. The profile shows about 330,000 clones, roughly 88% of them singletons. V is TRBV19 and J is TRBJ2-3; 7 bases are a match to TRBD1. This clonotype was obtained from a man aged 25 to 40 who had recovered from COVID-19. Sequencing was carried out using PBMCs or T cells enriched from blood (not recorded which). The CDR3 coding sequence is TGTGCCAGTAAGACAGGGTGGGGCACAGATACGCAGTATTTT. Translated: CASKTGWGTDTQYF.